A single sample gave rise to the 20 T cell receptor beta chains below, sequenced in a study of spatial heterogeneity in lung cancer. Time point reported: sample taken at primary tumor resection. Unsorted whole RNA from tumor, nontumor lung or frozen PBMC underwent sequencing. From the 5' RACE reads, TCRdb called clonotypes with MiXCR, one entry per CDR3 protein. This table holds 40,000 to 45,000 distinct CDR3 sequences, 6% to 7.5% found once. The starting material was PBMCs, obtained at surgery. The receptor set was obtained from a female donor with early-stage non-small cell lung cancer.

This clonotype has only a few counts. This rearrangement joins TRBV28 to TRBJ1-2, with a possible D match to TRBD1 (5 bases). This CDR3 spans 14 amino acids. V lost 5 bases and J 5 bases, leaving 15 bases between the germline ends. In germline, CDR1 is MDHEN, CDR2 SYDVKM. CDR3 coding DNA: TGTGCCAGCAGTCCGTCCGGGACGACATATGGCTACACCTTC. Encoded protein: CASSPSGTTYGYTF.

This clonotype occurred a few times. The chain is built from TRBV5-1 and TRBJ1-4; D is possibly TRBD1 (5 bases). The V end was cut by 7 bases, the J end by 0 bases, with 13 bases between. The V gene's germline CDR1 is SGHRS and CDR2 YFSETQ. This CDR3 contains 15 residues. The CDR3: CASGRGGATNEKLFF. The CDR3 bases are TGCGCCAGCGGTCGAGGAGGGGCAACTAATGAAAAACTGTTTTTT.

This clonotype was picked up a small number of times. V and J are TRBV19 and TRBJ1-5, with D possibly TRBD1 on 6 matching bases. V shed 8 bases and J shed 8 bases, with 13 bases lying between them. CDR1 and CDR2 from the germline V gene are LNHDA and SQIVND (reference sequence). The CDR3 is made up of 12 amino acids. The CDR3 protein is CASGARGEPQHF. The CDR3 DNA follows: TGTGCCAGTGGGGCGAGGGGGGAGCCCCAGCATTTT.

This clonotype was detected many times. In DNA form, the CDR3 reads TGTGCCAGCAGCCGTACTGAGGGGCAGTATTTT. It specifies CASSRTEGQYF. The V gene is TRBV6-2 or TRBV6-3, the J gene TRBJ2-3; TRBD2 is a possible D gene (5 bases). CDR3 size: 11 residues. The V and J ends lost 6 bases and 11 bases respectively, with 12 bases between them. The germline V gene has CDR1 MNHEY and CDR2 SVGEGT.

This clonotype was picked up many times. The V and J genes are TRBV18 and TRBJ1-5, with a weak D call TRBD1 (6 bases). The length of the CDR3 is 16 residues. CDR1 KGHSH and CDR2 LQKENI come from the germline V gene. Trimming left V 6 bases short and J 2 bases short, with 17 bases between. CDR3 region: CASSSAGGVGNQPQHF. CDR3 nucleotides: TGTGCCAGCTCTTCGGCCGGGGGCGTAGGCAATCAGCCCCAGCATTTT.

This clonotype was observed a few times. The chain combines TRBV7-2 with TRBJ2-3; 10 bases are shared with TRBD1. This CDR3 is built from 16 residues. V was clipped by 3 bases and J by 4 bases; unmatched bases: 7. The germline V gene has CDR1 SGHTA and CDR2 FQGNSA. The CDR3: CASSFPGQGKADTQYF. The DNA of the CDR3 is TGTGCCAGCAGCTTCCCGGGACAGGGGAAGGCAGATACGCAGTATTTT.

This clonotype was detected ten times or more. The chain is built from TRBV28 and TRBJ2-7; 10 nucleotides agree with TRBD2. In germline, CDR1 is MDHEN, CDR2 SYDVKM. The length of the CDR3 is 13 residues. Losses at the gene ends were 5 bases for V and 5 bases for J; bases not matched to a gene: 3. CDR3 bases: TGTGCCAGCAGTAGCGGGGGGGGAAACGAGCAGTACTTC. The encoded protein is CASSSGGGNEQYF. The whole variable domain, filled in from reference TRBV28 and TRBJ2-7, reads DVKVTQSSRYLVKRTGEKVFLECVQDMDHENMFWYRQDPGLGLRLIYFSYDVKMKEKGDIPEGYSVSREKKERFSLILESASTNQTSMYLCASSSGGGNEQYFGPGTRLTVT.

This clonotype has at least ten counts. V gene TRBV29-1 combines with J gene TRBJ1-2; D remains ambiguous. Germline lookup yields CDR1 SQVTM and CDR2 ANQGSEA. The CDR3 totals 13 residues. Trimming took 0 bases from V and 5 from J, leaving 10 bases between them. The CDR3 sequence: CSVEEQVGYGYTF. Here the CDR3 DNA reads TGCAGCGTTGAAGAGCAGGTCGGGTATGGCTACACCTTC. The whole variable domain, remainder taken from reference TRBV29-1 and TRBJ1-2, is SAVISQKPSRDICQRGTSLTIQCQVDSQVTMMFWYRQQPGQSLTLIATANQGSEATYESGFVIDKFPISRPNLTFSTLTVSNMSPEDSSIYLCSVEEQVGYGYTFGSGTRLTVV.

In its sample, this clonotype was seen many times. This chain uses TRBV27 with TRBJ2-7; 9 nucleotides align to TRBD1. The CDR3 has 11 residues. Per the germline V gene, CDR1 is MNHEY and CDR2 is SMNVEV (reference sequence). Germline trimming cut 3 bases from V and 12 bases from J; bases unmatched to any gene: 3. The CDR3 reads CASSFGTGMYF. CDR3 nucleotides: TGTGCCAGCAGTTTCGGGACAGGGATGTACTTC.

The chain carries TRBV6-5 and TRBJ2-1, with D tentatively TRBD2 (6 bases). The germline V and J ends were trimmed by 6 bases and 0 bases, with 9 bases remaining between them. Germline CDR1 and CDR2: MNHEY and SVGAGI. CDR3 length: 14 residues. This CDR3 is CASRRDSSYNEQFF. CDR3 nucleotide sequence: TGTGCCAGCAGGCGGGATAGCTCCTACAATGAGCAGTTCTTC.

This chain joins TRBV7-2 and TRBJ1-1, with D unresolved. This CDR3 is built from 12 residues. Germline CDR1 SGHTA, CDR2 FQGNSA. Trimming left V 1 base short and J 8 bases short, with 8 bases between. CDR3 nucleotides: TGTGCCAGCAGCTTAGTAGCACAGGAAGCTTTCTTT. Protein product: CASSLVAQEAFF.

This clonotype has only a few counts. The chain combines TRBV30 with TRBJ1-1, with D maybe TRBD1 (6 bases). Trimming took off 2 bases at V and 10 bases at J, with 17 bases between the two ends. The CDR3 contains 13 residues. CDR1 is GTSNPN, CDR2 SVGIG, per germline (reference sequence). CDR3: CAWSRGQGLVAFF. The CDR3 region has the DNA TGTGCCTGGAGTCGGGGGCAGGGTTTAGTAGCTTTCTTT.

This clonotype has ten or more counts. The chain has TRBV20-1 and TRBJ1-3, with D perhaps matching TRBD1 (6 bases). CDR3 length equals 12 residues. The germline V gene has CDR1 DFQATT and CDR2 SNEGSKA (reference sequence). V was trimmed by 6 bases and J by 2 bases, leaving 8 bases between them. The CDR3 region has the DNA TGCAGTGCAAAGGGGGCTGGAAACACCATATATTTT. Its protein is CSAKGAGNTIYF.

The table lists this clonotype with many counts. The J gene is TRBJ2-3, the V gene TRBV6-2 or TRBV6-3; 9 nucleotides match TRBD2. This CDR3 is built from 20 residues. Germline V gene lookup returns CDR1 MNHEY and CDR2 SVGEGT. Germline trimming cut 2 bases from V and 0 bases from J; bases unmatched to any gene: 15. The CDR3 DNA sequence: TGTGCCAGCAGTTACCGGGCGGGGGGGCCACGAGGAGCTAGCACAGATACGCAGTATTTT. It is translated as CASSYRAGGPRGASTDTQYF.

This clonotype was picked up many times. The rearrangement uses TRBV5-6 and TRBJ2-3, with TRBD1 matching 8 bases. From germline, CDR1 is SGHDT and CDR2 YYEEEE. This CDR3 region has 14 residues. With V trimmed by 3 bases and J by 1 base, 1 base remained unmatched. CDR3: CASSWGQGTDTQYF. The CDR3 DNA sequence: TGTGCCAGCAGCTGGGGACAGGGCACAGATACGCAGTATTTT.

Here the CDR3 DNA reads TGTGCCAGCAGTTACTCGCAGAACAAGAATTCACCCCTCCACTTT. Translation gives CASSYSQNKNSPLHF. V gene TRBV6-5 combines with J gene TRBJ1-6; no clear D gene. The V gene lost 0 bases and the J gene lost 7 bases, with 10 bases spanning the gap. This CDR3 is 15 amino acids long. Germline CDR1 reads MNHEY; CDR2 reads SVGAGI.

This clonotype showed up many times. The DNA of the CDR3 is TGCAGTGCCCGACTAGCGGGGACCCTCACAGATACGCAGTATTTT. Protein: CSARLAGTLTDTQYF. The chain uses TRBV20-1 and TRBJ2-3; 11 nucleotides match TRBD2. The CDR3 has 15 amino acids. CDR1 is DFQATT, CDR2 SNEGSKA, per germline (reference sequence). Trimming removed 6 bases from V and 2 bases from J; junction bases left unmatched: 7.

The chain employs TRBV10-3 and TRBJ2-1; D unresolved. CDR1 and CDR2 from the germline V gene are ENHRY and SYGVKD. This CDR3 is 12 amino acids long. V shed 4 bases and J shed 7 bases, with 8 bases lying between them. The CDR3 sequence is CAISGGSNEQFF. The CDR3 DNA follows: TGTGCCATCAGTGGTGGAAGTAATGAGCAGTTCTTC.

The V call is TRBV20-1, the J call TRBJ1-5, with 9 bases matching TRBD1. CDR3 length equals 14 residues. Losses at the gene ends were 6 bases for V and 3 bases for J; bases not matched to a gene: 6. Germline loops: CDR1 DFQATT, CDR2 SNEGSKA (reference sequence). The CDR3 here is CSATRTGDNQPQHF. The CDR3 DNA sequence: TGCAGTGCAACCCGGACAGGGGACAATCAGCCCCAGCATTTT.

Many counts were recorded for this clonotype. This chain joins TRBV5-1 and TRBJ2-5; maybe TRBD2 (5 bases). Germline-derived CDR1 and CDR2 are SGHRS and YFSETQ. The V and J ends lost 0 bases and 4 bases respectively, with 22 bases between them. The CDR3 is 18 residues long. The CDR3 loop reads CASSLVGAAFGGGETQYF. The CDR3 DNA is TGCGCCAGCAGCTTGGTTGGCGCGGCATTCGGAGGTGGAGAGACCCAGTACTTC.